This entry lists 24 T cell receptor beta chains sequenced from one sample in a study of shared clonotypes between healthy human individuals. TCRdb's copy holds only in-frame clones and misses some; the assay was immunoSEQ multiplex PCR. The data hold around 2.1 million clones, with 93% observed a single time. Naive CD8 cells lacked CD45RO and underwent positive selection for CCR7, leaving out terminally differentiated effector memory CD45RA+ cells. Sequencing input: naive CD8+ T cells from PBMCs. The origin of the receptors is a man aged 18-30 years in good health. Some clones in this sample may be carry-over from other donors' samples.

This clone was counted once. The V and J genes are TRBV28 and TRBJ2-7, with D possibly being TRBD1 or TRBD2 (6 bases each). The CDR3 length is 15 residues. Germline CDR1 is MDHEN and CDR2 is SYDVKM. Trimming took 4 bases from V and 1 from J, leaving 14 bases between them. CDR3 nucleotide sequence: TGTGCCAGCAGTTCCGTACGGGGGCCATCCTACGAGCAGTACTTC. This encodes CASSSVRGPSYEQYF.

The CDR3 DNA reads TGTGCCAGCAGCCAAGATCCAGGACTAGCGGGAGGGTTCAGGTCCACCGGGGAGCTGTTTTTT. Its translation is CASSQDPGLAGGFRSTGELFF. The J gene is TRBJ2-2, the V gene TRBV4-2, with TRBD2 matching 15 bases. V gave up 0 bases and J gave up 4 bases; unmatched junction bases: 12. CDR1 is LGHNA, CDR2 YNFKEQ, per germline. The CDR3 contains 21 residues.

The rearrangement joins TRBV5-4 to TRBJ1-1, with a weak D call TRBD1 (5 bases). V lost 3 bases and J lost 6, with 15 bases in between. Germline-derived CDR1 and CDR2 are SGHNT and YYREEE (reference sequence). The CDR3 is made up of 14 amino acids. The CDR3 reads CASSSEAGKAEAFF. The CDR3 DNA follows: TGTGCCAGCAGCTCGGAGGCAGGGAAGGCTGAAGCTTTCTTT.

CDR3 residues: CASGADSGVSYNEQFF. CDR3 DNA: TGTGCTAGTGGCGCCGATAGCGGTGTATCCTACAATGAGCAGTTCTTC. The chain joins TRBV12-5 to TRBJ2-1, with D perhaps TRBD2 (6 bases). Trimming pared 6 bases from V and 1 base from J, leaving 16 bases between. The CDR3 is 16 amino acids. Germline CDR1 is LGHNT and CDR2 is FRNRAP.

The chain couples TRBV27 to TRBJ1-5, with 7 bases that match TRBD1. The germline V gene encodes CDR1 MNHEY and CDR2 SMNVEV (reference sequence). With V trimmed by 1 base and J by 7 bases, 7 bases remained unmatched. There are 15 residues in the CDR3. The CDR3 sequence is CASSLYRDRYQPQHF. As DNA, the CDR3 is TGTGCCAGCAGTTTATATCGGGACAGATACCAGCCCCAGCATTTT.

The chain joins TRBV4-2 to TRBJ2-7; D may be TRBD2 (6 bases). The ends were cut back, 0 bases at V and 0 bases at J, with 9 bases in the middle. The CDR3 is 15 residues long. The germline V gene encodes CDR1 LGHNA and CDR2 YNFKEQ. Written as DNA, the CDR3 is TGTGCCAGCAGCCAAGATTGGGGACTCTCCTACGAGCAGTACTTC. Its protein product is CASSQDWGLSYEQYF.

The V call is TRBV7-7, the J call TRBJ2-1, with a possible D match to TRBD2 (5 bases). Germline V lookup: CDR1 SSHAT, CDR2 FNYEAQ (reference sequence). Trimming took off 7 bases at V and 10 bases at J, with 20 bases between the two ends. The CDR3 is made up of 14 amino acids. In nucleotides, the CDR3 is TGTGCCAGCACCCCGGGCGGCGGGTCCTCCGAGCAGTTCTTC. This encodes CASTPGGGSSEQFF. Full variable domain (outside the CDR3, taken from reference TRBV7-7 and TRBJ2-1): GAGVSQSPRYKVTKRGQDVTLRCDPISSHATLYWYQQALGQGPEFLTYFNYEAQPDKSGLPSDRFSAERPEGSISTLTIQRTEQRDSAMYRCASTPGGGSSEQFFGPGTRLTVL.

J is TRBJ2-4 and V is TRBV9, with D perhaps matching TRBD1 (5 bases). The V gene lost 2 bases and the J gene lost 1 base, with 13 bases spanning the gap. The germline V gene has CDR1 SGDLS and CDR2 YYNGEE. The CDR3 is 16 amino acids. The CDR3 coding sequence is TGTGCCAGCAGCGTTTCAGGGAACGTGGCCAAAAACATTCAGTACTTC. The encoded protein is CASSVSGNVAKNIQYF.

This rearrangement joins TRBV19 to TRBJ1-1; 9 nucleotides agree with TRBD1. In germline, CDR1 is LNHDA, CDR2 SQIVND (reference sequence). The junction had 10 bases not matched to a gene; V was cut back by 8 bases and J by 3 bases. This CDR3 is 15 amino acids long. CDR3 nucleotides: TGTGCCAGTTCCCCCGGACAGGGGTTATACACTGAAGCTTTCTTT. Amino acid sequence: CASSPGQGLYTEAFF.

The chain carries TRBV6-1 and TRBJ2-5; D uncertain. Germline V gene lookup returns CDR1 MNHNS and CDR2 SASEGT. V lost 6 bases and J 0 bases, leaving 14 bases between the germline ends. There are 15 residues in the CDR3. CDR3 sequence reads: CASRLEDPYQETQYF. CDR3 DNA: TGTGCCAGCAGACTCGAAGACCCGTACCAAGAGACCCAGTACTTC.

This clone came up a few times. The same CDR3 is also encoded by other DNA sequences in this sample. This chain joins TRBV7-3 and TRBJ2-1, with D possibly matching TRBD2 (6 bases). The length of the CDR3 is 13 residues. Per the germline V gene, CDR1 is SGHTA and CDR2 is FQGTGA. Trimming took 2 bases from V and 7 from J, leaving 9 bases between them. The CDR3 reads CASSLGGRNEQFF. The DNA of the CDR3 is TGTGCCAGCAGCTTAGGGGGGAGGAATGAGCAGTTCTTC.

In regard to this clone: This sample includes further DNA sequences coding for the same CDR3. The chain links TRBV5-4 to TRBJ2-1; no reliable D call. CDR3 length: 11 residues. The V gene lost 0 bases and the J gene lost 7 bases, with 2 bases spanning the gap. From germline, CDR1 is SGHNT and CDR2 YYREEE (reference sequence). The CDR3 DNA is TGTGCCAGCAGCTTGGGAAATGAGCAGTTCTTC. Translation: CASSLGNEQFF. Complete variable domain (other parts from reference TRBV5-4 and TRBJ2-1): ETGVTQSPTHLIKTRGQQVTLRCSSQSGHNTVSWYQQALGQGPQFIFQYYREEENGRGNFPPRFSGLQFPNYSSELNVNALELDDSALYLCASSLGNEQFFGPGTRLTVL.

The chain uses TRBV7-6 and TRBJ1-5; D is undetermined. CDR1 and CDR2 (germline): SGHVS, FNYEAQ. The CDR3 extends over 17 amino acids. Trimming took 1 base from V and 2 from J, leaving 15 bases between them. The CDR3 spells CASSLEPLGSGNQPQHF. CDR3 nucleotides: TGTGCCAGCAGCTTAGAACCATTAGGGTCGGGCAATCAGCCCCAGCATTTT.

The chain is built from TRBV28 and TRBJ1-4; D may be TRBD1 (5 bases). The CDR3 is made up of 13 amino acids. V gave up 6 bases and J gave up 5 bases, with 10 bases separating them. The germline V gene has CDR1 MDHEN and CDR2 SYDVKM. The CDR3 here is CASRERGNEKLFF. CDR3 DNA: TGTGCCAGCAGAGAACGGGGGAATGAAAAACTGTTTTTT.

About this clone itself: Other DNA sequences in this specimen translate into the identical CDR3. The rearrangement links TRBV27 to TRBJ2-7; D possibly corresponds to TRBD2 (5 bases). The CDR3 is made up of 14 amino acids. Germline loops: CDR1 MNHEY, CDR2 SMNVEV (reference sequence). V was clipped by 3 bases and J by 0 bases, with 9 bases between them. CDR3 in amino acids: CASSFGGSSYEQYF. In DNA, the CDR3 is TGTGCCAGCAGTTTTGGCGGGTCCTCCTACGAGCAGTACTTC.

The V and J genes are TRBV11-1 and TRBJ2-7, with D perhaps matching TRBD2 (5 bases). The CDR3 has 12 amino acids. V gave up 5 bases and J gave up 5 bases, with 10 bases separating them. From germline, CDR1 is SGHAT and CDR2 FQDESV (reference sequence). CDR3 nucleotides: TGTGCCAGCAGCCCCACTAGGGACGAGCAGTACTTC. It specifies CASSPTRDEQYF.

The J gene is TRBJ2-1, the V gene TRBV27; TRBD2 aligns across 8 bases. The CDR3 runs to 15 residues. CDR1 MNHEY and CDR2 SMNVEV come from the germline V gene (reference sequence). The V segment lost 2 bases and the J segment 4 bases; nucleotides outside the gene matches: 4. As DNA, the CDR3 is TGTGCCAGCAGTTTAGAGCGGGAGTTTTACAATGAGCAGTTCTTC. This encodes CASSLEREFYNEQFF.

This chain uses TRBV2 with TRBJ2-1; TRBD1 matches at 10 bases. This CDR3 is 15 amino acids long. Germline assignment: CDR1 SNHLY and CDR2 FYNNEI. V lost 4 bases and J lost 4; bases outside the gene matches: 4. CDR3 loop: CASSARDRGYNEQFF. In DNA form, the CDR3 reads TGTGCCAGCAGTGCCCGGGACAGGGGTTACAATGAGCAGTTCTTC.

This clone was observed once. This chain connects TRBV4-2 to TRBJ1-5; maybe TRBD1 (6 bases). The CDR3 covers 15 residues. Trimming shortened V by 0 bases and J by 5 bases, and 11 bases separated the two germline ends. Germline-derived CDR1 and CDR2 are LGHNA and YNFKEQ. CDR3 residues: CASSQDQTGYQPQHF. For the CDR3, the DNA is TGTGCCAGCAGCCAAGATCAAACAGGGTATCAGCCCCAGCATTTT.

The chain is built from TRBV30 and TRBJ1-2; TRBD1 aligns across 7 bases. V was pared by 3 bases and J by 6 bases, with 7 bases of the junction left unmatched. CDR3 size: 13 residues. CDR1 GTSNPN and CDR2 SVGIG come from the germline V gene (reference sequence). Here the CDR3 reads CAWRPQGFHGYTF. DNA of the CDR3: TGTGCCTGGAGACCACAGGGGTTCCATGGCTACACCTTC.

The gene calls are TRBV5-6 and TRBJ2-1, with TRBD2 matching 10 bases. With 4 bases clipped from V and 8 bases from J, the junction kept 3 bases outside the gene matches. This CDR3 has 13 amino acids. Germline loops: CDR1 SGHDT, CDR2 YYEEEE. For the CDR3, the DNA is TGTGCCAGCAGCGCGGGACTAGCGTATGAGCAGTTCTTC. This sequence encodes CASSAGLAYEQFF.

Regarding this clone: Other DNA sequences in this specimen translate into the identical CDR3. V gene TRBV28 combines with J gene TRBJ2-7; TRBD1 agrees at 7 bases. Trimming removed 5 bases from V and 4 bases from J; junction bases left unmatched: 8. CDR1 is MDHEN and CDR2 is SYDVKM in the germline V gene. The CDR3 is 14 amino acids. This chain's CDR3 is CASSPRGGGYEQYF. CDR3 sequence (DNA): TGTGCCAGCAGTCCCCGAGGGGGCGGATACGAGCAGTACTTC.

A single count supports this clone. Other DNA sequences from this sample encode an identical CDR3 as well. The V and J genes are TRBV27 and TRBJ1-1, with D hard to call. CDR1 is MNHEY and CDR2 is SMNVEV in the germline V gene (reference sequence). V was clipped by 5 bases and J by 1 base, with 8 bases between them. CDR3 length equals 13 residues. Here the CDR3 reads CASSIFGNTEAFF. Written as DNA, the CDR3 is TGTGCCAGCAGTATATTTGGGAACACTGAAGCTTTCTTT.

The chain is built from TRBV4-1 and TRBJ1-5; D perhaps matches TRBD1 (5 bases). Trimming shortened V by 2 bases and J by 6 bases, and 20 bases separated the two germline ends. This CDR3 is 17 amino acids long. The V gene's germline CDR1 is MGHRA and CDR2 YSYEKL. The CDR3 region has the DNA TGCGCCAGCAGCCAATCCGGGACTTACGGTCCAAGTCAGCCCCAGCATTTT. It yields the protein CASSQSGTYGPSQPQHF.